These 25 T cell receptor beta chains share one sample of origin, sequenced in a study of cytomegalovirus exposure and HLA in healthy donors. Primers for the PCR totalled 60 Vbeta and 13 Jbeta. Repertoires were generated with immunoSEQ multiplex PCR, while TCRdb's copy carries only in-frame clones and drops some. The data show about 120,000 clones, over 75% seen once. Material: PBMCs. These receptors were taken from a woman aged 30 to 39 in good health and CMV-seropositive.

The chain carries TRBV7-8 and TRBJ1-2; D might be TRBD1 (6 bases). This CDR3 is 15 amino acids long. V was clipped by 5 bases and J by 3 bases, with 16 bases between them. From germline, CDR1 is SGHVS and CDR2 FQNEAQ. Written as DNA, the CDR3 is TGTGCCAGCAGCCCCTATTCACAGGGACACTATGGCTACACCTTC. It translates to CASSPYSQGHYGYTF.

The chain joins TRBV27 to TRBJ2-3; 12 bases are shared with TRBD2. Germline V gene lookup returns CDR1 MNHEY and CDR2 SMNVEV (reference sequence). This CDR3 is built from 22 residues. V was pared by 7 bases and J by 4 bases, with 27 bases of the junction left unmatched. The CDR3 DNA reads TGTGCCAGCATCACGAAAGGCACGACTAGCGGGAGCCCATTCCCTGAGTCAGATACGCAGTATTTT. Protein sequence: CASITKGTTSGSPFPESDTQYF.

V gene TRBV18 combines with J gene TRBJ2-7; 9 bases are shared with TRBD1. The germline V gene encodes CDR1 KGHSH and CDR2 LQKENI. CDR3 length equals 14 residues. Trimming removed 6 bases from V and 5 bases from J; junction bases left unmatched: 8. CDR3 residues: CASSPGTGLHEQYF. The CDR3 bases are TGTGCCAGCTCTCCCGGGACAGGGCTCCACGAGCAGTACTTC.

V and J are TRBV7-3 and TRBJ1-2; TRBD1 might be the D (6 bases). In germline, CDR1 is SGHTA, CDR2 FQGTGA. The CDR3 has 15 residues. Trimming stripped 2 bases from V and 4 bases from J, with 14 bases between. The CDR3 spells CASSLGGGAGYGYTF. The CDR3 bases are TGTGCCAGCAGCTTAGGTGGGGGCGCGGGCTATGGCTACACCTTC.

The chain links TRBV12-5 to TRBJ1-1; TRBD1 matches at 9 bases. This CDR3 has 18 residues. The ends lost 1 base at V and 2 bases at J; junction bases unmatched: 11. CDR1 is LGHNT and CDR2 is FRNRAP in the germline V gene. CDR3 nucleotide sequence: TGTGCTAGTGGTTTGGCCGCACAGGGGGCGCGAGGAAACACTGAAGCTTTCTTT. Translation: CASGLAAQGARGNTEAFF.

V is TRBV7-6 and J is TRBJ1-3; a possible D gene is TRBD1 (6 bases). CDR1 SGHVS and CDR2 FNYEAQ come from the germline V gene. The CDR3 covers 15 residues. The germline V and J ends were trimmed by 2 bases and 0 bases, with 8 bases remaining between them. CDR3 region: CASSLTGSSGNTIYF. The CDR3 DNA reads TGTGCCAGCAGCTTAACAGGGAGCTCTGGAAACACCATATATTTT.

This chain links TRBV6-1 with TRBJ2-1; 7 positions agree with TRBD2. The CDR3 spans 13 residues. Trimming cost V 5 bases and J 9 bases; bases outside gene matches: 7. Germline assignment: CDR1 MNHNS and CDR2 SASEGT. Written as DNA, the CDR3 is TGTGCCAGCAGTATCCAAACGGGGGGTGAGCAGTTCTTC. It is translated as CASSIQTGGEQFF.

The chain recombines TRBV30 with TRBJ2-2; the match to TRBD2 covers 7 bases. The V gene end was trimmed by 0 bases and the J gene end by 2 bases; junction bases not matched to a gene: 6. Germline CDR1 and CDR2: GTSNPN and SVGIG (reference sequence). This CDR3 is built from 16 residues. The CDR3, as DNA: TGTGCCTGGAGTGTAGTGAGGACTAGTAACACCGGGGAGCTGTTTTTT. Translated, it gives CAWSVVRTSNTGELFF. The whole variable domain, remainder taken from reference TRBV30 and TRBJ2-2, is SQTIHQWPATLVQPVGSPLSLECTVEGTSNPNLYWYRQAAGRGLQLLFYSVGIGQISSEVPQNLSASRPQDRQFILSSKKLLLSDSGFYLCAWSVVRTSNTGELFFGEGSRLTVL.

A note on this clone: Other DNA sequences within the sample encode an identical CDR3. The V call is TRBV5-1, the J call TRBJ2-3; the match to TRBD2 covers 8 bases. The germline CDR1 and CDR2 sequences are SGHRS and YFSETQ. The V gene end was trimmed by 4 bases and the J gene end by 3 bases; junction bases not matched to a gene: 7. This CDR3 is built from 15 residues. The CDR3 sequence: CASSIGGAGTDTQYF. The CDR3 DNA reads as TGCGCCAGCAGCATCGGGGGGGCGGGTACAGATACGCAGTATTTT.

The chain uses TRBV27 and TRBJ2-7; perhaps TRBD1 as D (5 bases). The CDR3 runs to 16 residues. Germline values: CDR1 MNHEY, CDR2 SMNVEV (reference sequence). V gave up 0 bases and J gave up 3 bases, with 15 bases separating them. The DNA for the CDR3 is TGTGCCAGCAGTTTATCGATGTGGGGCAGGAACTACGAGCAGTACTTC. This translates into CASSLSMWGRNYEQYF.

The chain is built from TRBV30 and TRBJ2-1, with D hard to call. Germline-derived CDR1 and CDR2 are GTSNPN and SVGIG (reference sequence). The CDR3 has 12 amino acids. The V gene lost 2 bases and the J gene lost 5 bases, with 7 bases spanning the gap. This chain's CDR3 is CAWSSLDNEQFF. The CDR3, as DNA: TGTGCCTGGAGTTCTCTCGACAATGAGCAGTTCTTC.

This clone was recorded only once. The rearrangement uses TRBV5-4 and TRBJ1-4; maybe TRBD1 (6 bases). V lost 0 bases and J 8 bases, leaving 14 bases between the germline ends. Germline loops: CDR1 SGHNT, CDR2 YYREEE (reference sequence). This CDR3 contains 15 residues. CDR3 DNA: TGTGCCAGCAGCTTGGAGGGGGACCCTAGAGAAAAACTGTTTTTT. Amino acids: CASSLEGDPREKLFF.

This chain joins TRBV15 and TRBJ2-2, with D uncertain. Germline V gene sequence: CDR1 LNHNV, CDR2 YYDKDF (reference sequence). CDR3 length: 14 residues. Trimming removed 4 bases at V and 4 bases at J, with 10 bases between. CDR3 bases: TGTGCCACCAGCATCGTCCCGGGCACCGGGGAGCTGTTTTTT. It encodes CATSIVPGTGELFF.

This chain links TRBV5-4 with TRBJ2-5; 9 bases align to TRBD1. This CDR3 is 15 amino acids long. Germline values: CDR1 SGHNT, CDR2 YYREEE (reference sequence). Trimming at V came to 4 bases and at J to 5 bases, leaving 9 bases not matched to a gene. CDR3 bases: TGTGCCAGCAGCCTACAGGGGGCAAGTCGTGAGACCCAGTACTTC. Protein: CASSLQGASRETQYF.

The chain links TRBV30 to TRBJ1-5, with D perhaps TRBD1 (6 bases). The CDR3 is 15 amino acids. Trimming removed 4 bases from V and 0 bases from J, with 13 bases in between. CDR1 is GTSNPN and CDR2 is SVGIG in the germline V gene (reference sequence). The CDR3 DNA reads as TGTGCCTGGACCGTGGGGGGGGCTAGCAATCAGCCCCAGCATTTT. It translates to CAWTVGGASNQPQHF.

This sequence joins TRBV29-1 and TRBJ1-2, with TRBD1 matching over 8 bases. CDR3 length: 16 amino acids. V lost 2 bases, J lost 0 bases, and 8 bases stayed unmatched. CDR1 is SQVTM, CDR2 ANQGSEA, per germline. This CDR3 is CSVESPGGRANYGYTF. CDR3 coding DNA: TGCAGCGTTGAATCGCCAGGGGGCAGAGCTAACTATGGCTACACCTTC.

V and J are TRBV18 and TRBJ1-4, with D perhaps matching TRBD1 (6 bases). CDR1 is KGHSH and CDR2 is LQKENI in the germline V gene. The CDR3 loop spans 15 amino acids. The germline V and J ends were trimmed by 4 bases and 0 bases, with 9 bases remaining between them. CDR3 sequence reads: CASSQNRATNEKLFF. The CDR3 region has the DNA TGTGCCAGCTCACAAAACAGGGCAACTAATGAAAAACTGTTTTTT.

CDR3: CASSVGGNSNQPQHF. The CDR3 DNA follows: TGTGCCAGCAGCGTAGGAGGGAATAGCAATCAGCCCCAGCATTTT. The chain links TRBV9 to TRBJ1-5; D call uncertain. Between the trimmed V and J ends, which lost 0 bases and 0 bases, there was a span of 7 bases. CDR1 and CDR2 (germline): SGDLS, YYNGEE. This CDR3 is 15 amino acids long.

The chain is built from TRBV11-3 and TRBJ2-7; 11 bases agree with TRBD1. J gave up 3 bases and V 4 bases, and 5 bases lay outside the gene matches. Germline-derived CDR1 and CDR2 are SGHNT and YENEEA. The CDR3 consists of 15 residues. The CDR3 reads CASSSGQGANYEQYF. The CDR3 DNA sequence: TGTGCCAGCAGCTCCGGACAGGGGGCTAACTACGAGCAGTACTTC.

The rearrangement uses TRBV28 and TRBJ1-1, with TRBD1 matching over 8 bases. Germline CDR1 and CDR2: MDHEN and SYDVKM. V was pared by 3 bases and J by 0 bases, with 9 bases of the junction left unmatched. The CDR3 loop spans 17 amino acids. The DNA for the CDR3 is TGTGCCAGCAGTTTGGGCTTAGACAGGGGATTGAACACTGAAGCTTTCTTT. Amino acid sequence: CASSLGLDRGLNTEAFF.

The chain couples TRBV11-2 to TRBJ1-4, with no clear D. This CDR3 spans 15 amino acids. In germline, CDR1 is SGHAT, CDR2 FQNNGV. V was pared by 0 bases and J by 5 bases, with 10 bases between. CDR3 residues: CASSLDPGLNEKLFF. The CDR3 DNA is TGTGCCAGCAGCTTAGATCCCGGGTTGAATGAAAAACTGTTTTTT.

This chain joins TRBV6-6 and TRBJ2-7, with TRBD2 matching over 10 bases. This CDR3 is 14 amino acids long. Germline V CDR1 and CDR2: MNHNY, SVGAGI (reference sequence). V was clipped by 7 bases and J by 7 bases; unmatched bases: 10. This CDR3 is CASNPSGSFVEQYF. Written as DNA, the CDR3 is TGTGCCAGCAACCCTAGCGGGAGTTTTGTAGAGCAGTACTTC.

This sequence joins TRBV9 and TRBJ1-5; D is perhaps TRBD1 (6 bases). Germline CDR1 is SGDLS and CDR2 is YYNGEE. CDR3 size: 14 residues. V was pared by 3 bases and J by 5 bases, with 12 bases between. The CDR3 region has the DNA TGTGCCAGCAGCGGACAGGATTGGGATCAGCCCCAGCATTTT. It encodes CASSGQDWDQPQHF.

The CDR3, as DNA: TGTGCCAGCAGCCCCGGGACAGACACAGATACGCAGTATTTT. Its protein is CASSPGTDTDTQYF. The chain uses TRBV7-3 and TRBJ2-3; 7 bases are shared with TRBD1. Looked up from germline, CDR1 is SGHTA and CDR2 is FQGTGA. CDR3 length: 14 amino acids. The V gene end was trimmed by 5 bases and the J gene end by 2 bases; junction bases not matched to a gene: 4.

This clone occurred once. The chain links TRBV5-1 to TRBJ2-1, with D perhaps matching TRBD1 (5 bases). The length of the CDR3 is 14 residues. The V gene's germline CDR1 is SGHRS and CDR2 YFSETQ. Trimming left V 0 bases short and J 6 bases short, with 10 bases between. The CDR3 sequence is CASSLEVQGNEQFF. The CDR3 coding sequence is TGCGCCAGCAGCTTGGAAGTGCAGGGCAATGAGCAGTTCTTC.